The next 13 T cell receptor beta chains were all read from a single sample in a study of CD8+CD57+ T cells in acquired aplastic anemia. TCR beta VDJ and CDR3 were profiled, and genomic DNA was the template. MiXCR was run by TCRdb on the reads, yielding one entry per CDR3 protein. This sample yields 150,000 to 180,000 distinct CDR3 sequences, of which approximately 52% are seen a single time; about 12% belongs to the top ten. All patients picked for sequencing had shown, by flow cytometry, an expansion of CD8+CD57+ cells. Material for sequencing was sorted CD4+, CD8+, or CD8+CD57+ T cells (not recorded which) from PBMCs. The receptors were gathered from a human donor with aplastic anemia.

V usage is TRBV11-1 and J usage is TRBJ2-1; the match to TRBD2 covers 15 bases. Trimming cost V 1 base and J 4 bases; bases outside gene matches: 2. The CDR3 is 17 residues long. Germline CDR1 reads SGHAT; CDR2 reads FQDESV (reference sequence). For the CDR3, the DNA is TGTGCCAGCAGCTTAGGCGGGACTAGCGGGGGGTACAATGAGCAGTTCTTC. Translated, it gives CASSLGGTSGGYNEQFF.

This clonotype was detected only once. The CDR3 region is CSGRTSGSTDTQYF. The CDR3 region has the DNA TGCAGTGGGAGGACTAGCGGGAGCACAGATACGCAGTATTTT. V and J are TRBV20-1 and TRBJ2-3; 11 nucleotides match TRBD2. The CDR3 runs 14 residues. The V gene end was trimmed by 7 bases and the J gene end by 0 bases; junction bases not matched to a gene: 3. The V gene's germline CDR1 is DFQATT and CDR2 SNEGSKA (reference sequence).

This clonotype has a count of ten or more. The CDR3 reads CATSDLRDGNEQYF. In nucleotides, the CDR3 is TGTGCCACCAGTGACCTCAGGGATGGCAACGAGCAGTACTTC. The chain carries TRBV24-1 and TRBJ2-7; weak D call: TRBD1 (5 bases). Germline V gene data show CDR1 as KGHDR and CDR2 as SFDVKD. V shed 4 bases and J shed 5 bases, with 14 bases lying between them. The CDR3 is 14 amino acids.

There are many counts of this clonotype. This rearrangement joins TRBV6-1 to TRBJ1-1, with D uncertain. The CDR3 runs to 15 residues. Per germline, CDR1 MNHNS and CDR2 SASEGT. Trimming removed 2 bases at V and 1 base at J, with 11 bases between. CDR3 loop: CASSESLHSNTEAFF. CDR3 DNA: TGTGCCAGCAGTGAAAGTCTGCATTCGAACACTGAAGCTTTCTTT.

The sample holds many counts of this clonotype. This chain joins TRBV5-6 and TRBJ1-3, with 8 bases fitting TRBD1. Trimming removed 4 bases from V and 1 base from J; junction bases left unmatched: 7. Germline CDR1 and CDR2: SGHDT and YYEEEE. The CDR3 loop spans 16 amino acids. CDR3 residues: CASSTGQGRSGNTIYF. CDR3 sequence (DNA): TGTGCCAGCAGCACAGGACAGGGAAGGTCTGGAAACACCATATATTTT.

In its sample, this clonotype was seen once. This chain uses TRBV29-1 with TRBJ2-3; 9 bases fit TRBD2. This CDR3 region has 13 residues. After removal of 8 bases from V and 2 bases from J, the junction contained 5 bases not matched to a gene. The V gene's germline CDR1 is SQVTM and CDR2 ANQGSEA. CDR3 in DNA: TGCAGCTTGCCTAGCGGGACCACAGATACGCAGTATTTT. Translating gives CSLPSGTTDTQYF.

The chain joins TRBV15 to TRBJ2-2; 10 positions match TRBD2. The V gene's germline CDR1 is LNHNV and CDR2 YYDKDF (reference sequence). This CDR3 comprises 16 residues. V was pared by 5 bases and J by 3 bases, with 6 bases of the junction left unmatched. CDR3 sequence (DNA): TGTGCCACCAGCGGACTAGCGGAGGGGGACACCGGGGAGCTGTTTTTT. Protein: CATSGLAEGDTGELFF.

CDR3 nucleotide sequence: TGTGCCAGCAGAGGGGGAATGAACACTGAAGCTTTCTTT. Protein product: CASRGGMNTEAFF. The J gene is TRBJ1-1, the V gene TRBV7-2; possibly TRBD1 for D (6 bases). V was cut by 6 bases and J by 0 bases, with 8 bases left in between. Per germline, CDR1 SGHTA and CDR2 FQGNSA. The CDR3 runs to 13 residues. Combining the CDR3 with reference TRBV7-2 and TRBJ1-1 gives the whole variable domain GAGVSQSPSNKVTEKGKDVELRCDPISGHTALYWYRQSLGQGLEFLIYFQGNSAPDKSGLPSDRFSAERTGGSVSTLTIQRTQQEDSAVYLCASRGGMNTEAFFGQGTRLTVV.

About this clonotype itself: With a much larger clone just one base away, this may be a read error. The genes are TRBV6-1 and TRBJ2-5; TRBD1 or TRBD2 may be the D gene (5 bases each). V gave up 5 bases and J gave up 4 bases, with 14 bases separating them. CDR1 is MNHNS and CDR2 is SASEGT in the germline V gene. The CDR3 sequence is 14 residues long. CDR3: CASSTGPGRETQYF. CDR3 bases: TGTGCCAGCAGTACGGGGCCCGGTCGAGAGACCCAGTACTTC.

This clonotype was seen a handful of times. Since a much larger clone is just one base distant, this may be a read error. This chain joins TRBV19 and TRBJ1-1, with a possible D match to TRBD1 (5 bases). This CDR3 has 12 residues. Per germline, CDR1 LNHDA and CDR2 SQIVND (reference sequence). The DNA of the CDR3 is TGTGCCAGTAGATGGGGGAACACTGAAGCTCTCTTT. The encoded protein is CASRWGNTEALF. Supplemented by reference TRBV19 and TRBJ1-1, the full variable domain reads DGGITQSPKYLFRKEGQNVTLSCEQNLNHDAMYWYRQDPGQGLRLIYYSQIVNDFQKGDIAEGYSVSREKKESFPLTVTSAQKNPTAFYLCASRWGNTEALFGQGTRLTVV.

This clonotype turned up a few times. The chain carries TRBV4-1 and TRBJ2-7; 8 nucleotides line up with TRBD1. CDR1 MGHRA and CDR2 YSYEKL come from the germline V gene. The CDR3 runs 15 residues. Losses at the gene ends were 4 bases for V and 6 bases for J; bases not matched to a gene: 11. In nucleotides, the CDR3 is TGCGCCAGCAGCCGAACTCAGGGGGCTTGGGGCGAGCAGTACTTC. Protein: CASSRTQGAWGEQYF.

This clonotype was seen many times. The chain couples TRBV7-8 to TRBJ1-1; tentative D call: TRBD1 (5 bases). This CDR3 spans 13 amino acids. Germline V CDR1 and CDR2: SGHVS, FQNEAQ. Between the trimmed V and J ends, which lost 8 bases and 5 bases, there was a span of 15 bases. CDR3 loop: CASSEGRTTEAFF. The CDR3 region has the DNA TGTGCCAGCTCGGAGGGGAGGACGACTGAAGCTTTCTTT.

This clonotype was seen just once. V usage is TRBV19 and J usage is TRBJ2-1, with no clear D. This CDR3 contains 11 residues. Germline lookup yields CDR1 LNHDA and CDR2 SQIVND (reference sequence). V dropped 5 bases and J dropped 5 bases, with 4 bases sitting between them. The CDR3 reads CASSVNNEQFF. The CDR3 DNA reads TGTGCCAGTAGTGTTAACAATGAGCAGTTCTTC.